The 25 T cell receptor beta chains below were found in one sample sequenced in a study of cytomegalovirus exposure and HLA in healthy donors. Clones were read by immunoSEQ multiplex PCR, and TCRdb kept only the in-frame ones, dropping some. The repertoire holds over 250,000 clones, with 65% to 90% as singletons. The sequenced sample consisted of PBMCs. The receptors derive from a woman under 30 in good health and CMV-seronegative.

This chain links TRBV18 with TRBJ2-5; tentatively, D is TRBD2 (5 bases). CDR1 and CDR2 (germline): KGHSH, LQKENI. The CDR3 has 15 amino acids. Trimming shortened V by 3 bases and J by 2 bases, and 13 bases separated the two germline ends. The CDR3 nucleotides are TGTGCCAGCTCACCCCCGGGATCCCCTCAAGAGACCCAGTACTTC. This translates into CASSPPGSPQETQYF.

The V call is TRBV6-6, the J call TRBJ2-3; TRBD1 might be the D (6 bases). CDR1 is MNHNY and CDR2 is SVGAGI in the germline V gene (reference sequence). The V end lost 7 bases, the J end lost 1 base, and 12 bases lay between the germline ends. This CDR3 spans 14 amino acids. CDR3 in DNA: TGTGCCAGCACTGGGGCAGGGGGCACAGATACGCAGTATTTT. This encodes CASTGAGGTDTQYF.

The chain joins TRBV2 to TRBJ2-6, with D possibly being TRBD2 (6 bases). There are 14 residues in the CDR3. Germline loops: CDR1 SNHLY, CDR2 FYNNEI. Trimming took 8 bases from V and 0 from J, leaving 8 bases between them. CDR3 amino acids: CASGGYSGANVLTF. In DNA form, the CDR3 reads TGTGCCAGCGGAGGGTACTCTGGGGCCAACGTCCTGACTTTC.

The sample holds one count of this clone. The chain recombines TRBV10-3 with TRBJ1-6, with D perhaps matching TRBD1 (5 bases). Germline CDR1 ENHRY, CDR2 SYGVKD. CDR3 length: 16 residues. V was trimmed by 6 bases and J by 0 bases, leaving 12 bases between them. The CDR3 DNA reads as TGTGCCATCAGGGGGACTTCTGGCTCCTATAATTCACCCCTCCACTTT. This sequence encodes CAIRGTSGSYNSPLHF.

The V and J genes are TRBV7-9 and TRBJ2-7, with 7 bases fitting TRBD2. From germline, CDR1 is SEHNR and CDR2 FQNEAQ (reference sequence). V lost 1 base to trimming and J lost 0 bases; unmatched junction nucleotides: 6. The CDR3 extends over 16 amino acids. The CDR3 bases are TGTGCCAGCAGCTTAGTGGCTAGCGGAAGCTCCTACGAGCAGTACTTC. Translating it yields CASSLVASGSSYEQYF.

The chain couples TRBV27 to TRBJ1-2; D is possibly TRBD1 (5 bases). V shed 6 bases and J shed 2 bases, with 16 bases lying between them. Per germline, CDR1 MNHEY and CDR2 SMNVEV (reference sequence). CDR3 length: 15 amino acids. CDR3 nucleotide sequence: TGTGCCAGCAGACGGGACTTCGATTTCAACTATGGCTACACCTTC. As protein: CASRRDFDFNYGYTF.

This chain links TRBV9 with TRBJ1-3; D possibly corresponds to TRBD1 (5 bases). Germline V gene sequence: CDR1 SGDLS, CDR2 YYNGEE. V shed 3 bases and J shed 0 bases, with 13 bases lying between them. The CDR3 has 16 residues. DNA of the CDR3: TGTGCCAGCAGCGACCGACAGATTTCCTCTGGAAACACCATATATTTT. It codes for CASSDRQISSGNTIYF.

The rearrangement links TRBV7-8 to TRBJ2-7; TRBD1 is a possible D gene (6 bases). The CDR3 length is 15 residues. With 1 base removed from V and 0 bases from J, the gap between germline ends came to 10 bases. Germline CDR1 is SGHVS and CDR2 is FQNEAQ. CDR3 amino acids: CASSLGAGASYEQYF. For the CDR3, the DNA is TGTGCCAGCAGCTTAGGGGCAGGGGCCTCCTACGAGCAGTACTTC.

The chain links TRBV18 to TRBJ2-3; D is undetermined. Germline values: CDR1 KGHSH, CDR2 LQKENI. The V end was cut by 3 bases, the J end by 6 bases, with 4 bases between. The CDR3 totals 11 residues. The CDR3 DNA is TGTGCCAGCTCACCCTCGGATACGCAGTATTTT. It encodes CASSPSDTQYF.

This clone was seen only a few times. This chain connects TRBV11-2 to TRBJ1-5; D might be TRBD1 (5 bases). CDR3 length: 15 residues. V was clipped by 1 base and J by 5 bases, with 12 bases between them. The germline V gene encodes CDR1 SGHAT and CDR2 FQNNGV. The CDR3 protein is CASSLAAGPYQPQHF. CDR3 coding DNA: TGTGCCAGCAGCTTAGCGGCAGGGCCATATCAGCCCCAGCATTTT.

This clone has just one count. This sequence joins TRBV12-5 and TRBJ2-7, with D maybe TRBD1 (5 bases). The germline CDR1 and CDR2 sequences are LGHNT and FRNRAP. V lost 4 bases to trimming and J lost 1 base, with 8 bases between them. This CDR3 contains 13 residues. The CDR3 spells CASGWTQSYEQYF. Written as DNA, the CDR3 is TGTGCTAGTGGTTGGACACAATCCTACGAGCAGTACTTC.

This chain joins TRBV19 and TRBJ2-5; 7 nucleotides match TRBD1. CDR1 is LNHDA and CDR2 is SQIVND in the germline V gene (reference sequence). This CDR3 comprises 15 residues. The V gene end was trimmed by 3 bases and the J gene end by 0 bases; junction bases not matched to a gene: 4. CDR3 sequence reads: CASSIGDSYQETQYF. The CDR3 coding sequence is TGTGCCAGTAGTATTGGGGACAGCTACCAAGAGACCCAGTACTTC.

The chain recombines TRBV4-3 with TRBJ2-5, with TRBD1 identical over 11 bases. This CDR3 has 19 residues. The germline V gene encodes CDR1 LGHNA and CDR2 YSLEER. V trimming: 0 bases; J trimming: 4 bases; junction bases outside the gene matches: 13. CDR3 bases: TGCGCCAGCAGCCAAGATTATCGATTTTGGACAGGGGGCGGAGAGACCCAGTACTTC. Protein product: CASSQDYRFWTGGGETQYF.

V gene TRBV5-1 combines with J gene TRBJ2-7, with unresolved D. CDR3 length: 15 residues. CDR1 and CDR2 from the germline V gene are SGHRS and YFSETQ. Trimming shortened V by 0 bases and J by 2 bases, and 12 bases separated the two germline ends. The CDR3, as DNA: TGCGCCAGCAGCTTGGGGTCCGGTGTTACCTACGAGCAGTACTTC. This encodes CASSLGSGVTYEQYF.

CDR3 sequence (DNA): TGTGCCAGCAGTTACGCCGGGACAGGGCTGAACACTGAAGCTTTCTTT. This translates into CASSYAGTGLNTEAFF. The rearrangement joins TRBV6-5 to TRBJ1-1; 9 bases line up with TRBD1. There are 16 residues in the CDR3. Germline CDR1 reads MNHEY; CDR2 reads SVGAGI. The junction had 4 bases not matched to a gene; V was cut back by 2 bases and J by 0 bases.

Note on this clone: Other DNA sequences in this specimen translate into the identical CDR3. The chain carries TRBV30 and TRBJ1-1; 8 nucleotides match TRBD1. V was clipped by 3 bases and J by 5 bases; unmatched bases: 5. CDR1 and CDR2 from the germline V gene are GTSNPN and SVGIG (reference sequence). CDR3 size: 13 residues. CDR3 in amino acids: CAWRGQGGTEAFF. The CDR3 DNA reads TGTGCCTGGAGAGGACAGGGTGGTACTGAAGCTTTCTTT. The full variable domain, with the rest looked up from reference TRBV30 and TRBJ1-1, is SQTIHQWPATLVQPVGSPLSLECTVEGTSNPNLYWYRQAAGRGLQLLFYSVGIGQISSEVPQNLSASRPQDRQFILSSKKLLLSDSGFYLCAWRGQGGTEAFFGQGTRLTVV.

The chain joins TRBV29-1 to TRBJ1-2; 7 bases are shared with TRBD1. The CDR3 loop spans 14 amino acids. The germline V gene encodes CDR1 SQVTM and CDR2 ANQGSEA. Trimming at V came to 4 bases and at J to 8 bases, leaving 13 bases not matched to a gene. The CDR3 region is CSVAGTAIHGGYTF. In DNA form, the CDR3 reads TGCAGCGTTGCCGGGACAGCAATCCATGGGGGCTACACCTTC. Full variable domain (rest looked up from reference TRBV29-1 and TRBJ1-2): SAVISQKPSRDICQRGTSLTIQCQVDSQVTMMFWYRQQPGQSLTLIATANQGSEATYESGFVIDKFPISRPNLTFSTLTVSNMSPEDSSIYLCSVAGTAIHGGYTFGSGTRLTVV.

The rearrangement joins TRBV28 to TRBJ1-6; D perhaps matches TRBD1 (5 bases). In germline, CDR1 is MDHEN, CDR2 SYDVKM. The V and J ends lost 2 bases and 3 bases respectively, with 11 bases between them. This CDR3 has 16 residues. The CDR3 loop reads CASSLNVGGYNSPLHF. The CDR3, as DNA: TGTGCCAGCAGTTTAAATGTCGGGGGCTATAATTCACCCCTCCACTTT.

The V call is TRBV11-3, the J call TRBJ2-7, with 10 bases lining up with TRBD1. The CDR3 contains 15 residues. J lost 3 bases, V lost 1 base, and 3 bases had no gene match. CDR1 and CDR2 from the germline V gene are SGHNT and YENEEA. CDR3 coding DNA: TGTGCCAGCAGCTTAGCTGGACAGGGGGACTACGAGCAGTACTTC. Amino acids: CASSLAGQGDYEQYF.

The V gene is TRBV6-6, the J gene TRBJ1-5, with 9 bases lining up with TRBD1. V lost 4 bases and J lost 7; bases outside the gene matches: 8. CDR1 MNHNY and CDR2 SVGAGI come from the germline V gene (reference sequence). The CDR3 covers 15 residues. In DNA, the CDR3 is TGTGCCAGCAGTTCCAGAGGGACAGGGAAACAGCCCCAGCATTTT. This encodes CASSSRGTGKQPQHF.

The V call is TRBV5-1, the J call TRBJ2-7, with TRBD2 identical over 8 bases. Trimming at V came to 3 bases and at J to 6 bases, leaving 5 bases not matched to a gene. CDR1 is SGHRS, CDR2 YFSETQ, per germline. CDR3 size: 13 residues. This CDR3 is CASSSGTRREQYF. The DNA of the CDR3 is TGCGCCAGCAGCTCCGGGACTAGACGCGAGCAGTACTTC.

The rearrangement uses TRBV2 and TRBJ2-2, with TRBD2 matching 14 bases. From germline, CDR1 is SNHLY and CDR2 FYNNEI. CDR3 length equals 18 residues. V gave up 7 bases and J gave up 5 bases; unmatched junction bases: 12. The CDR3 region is CASTQTSGRAGRTGELFF. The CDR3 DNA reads TGTGCCAGCACACAGACTAGCGGGAGGGCCGGGAGGACCGGGGAGCTGTTTTTT.

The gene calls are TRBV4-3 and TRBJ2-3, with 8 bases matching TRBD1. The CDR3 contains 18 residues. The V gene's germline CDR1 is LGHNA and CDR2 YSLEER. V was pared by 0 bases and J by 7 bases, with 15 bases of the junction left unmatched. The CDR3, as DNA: TGCGCCAGCAGCCAAGATTTATTAGGACAGGGAAGTCGGAATACGCAGTATTTT. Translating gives CASSQDLLGQGSRNTQYF.

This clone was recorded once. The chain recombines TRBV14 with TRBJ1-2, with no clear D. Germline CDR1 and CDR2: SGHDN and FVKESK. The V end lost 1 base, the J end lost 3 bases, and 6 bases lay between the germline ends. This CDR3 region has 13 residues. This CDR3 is CASSQGGDYGYTF. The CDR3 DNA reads TGTGCCAGCAGCCAAGGGGGAGACTATGGCTACACCTTC.

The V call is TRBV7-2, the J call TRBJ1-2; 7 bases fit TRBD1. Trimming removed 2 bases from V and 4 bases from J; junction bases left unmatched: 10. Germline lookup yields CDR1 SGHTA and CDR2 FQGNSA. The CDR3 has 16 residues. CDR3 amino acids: CASSLSRDSSGYGYTF. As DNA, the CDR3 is TGTGCCAGCAGCTTAAGTCGGGACAGCTCGGGCTATGGCTACACCTTC.